The 18 T cell receptor beta chains below come from one sample, sequenced in a study of shared clonotypes between healthy human individuals (dated by TCRdb to the early 2020s). Library preparation employed the immunoSEQ multiplex PCR assay. In its TCRdb copy, this immuneACCESS table keeps in-frame sequences only and misses some clones. Where compared with another copy, unresolved V genes explain less than half of these, and the others have no known cause. The sample data list about 2,100,000 clones, and about 93% of these were observed just once. Of the sample, about 1.8% falls within the top ten clones. For the CD8 naive samples, CD45RO-negative cells were positively selected for CCR7, yielding a CD45RA+CCR7+ population from which TemRA cells were excluded. Sequenced sample: naive CD8+ T cells from PBMCs. The cell subset or site label, as the study defines it: CD45RA+CCR7+. These receptors all stem from a man aged 18 to 29 in good health. Some clones in this sample may be carry-over from other donors' samples.

The chain joins TRBV27 to TRBJ2-1, with a possible D match to TRBD2 (5 bases). The ends were cut back, 2 bases at V and 10 bases at J, with 18 bases in the middle. The CDR3 consists of 15 residues. Per germline, CDR1 MNHEY and CDR2 SMNVEV (reference sequence). CDR3 in DNA: TGTGCCAGCAGTTTAGGACGGGGTGCTACTTCGGAGCAGTTCTTC. Translation gives CASSLGRGATSEQFF.

The V and J genes are TRBV27 and TRBJ1-4; D not resolved. CDR3 length: 13 amino acids. Per the germline V gene, CDR1 is MNHEY and CDR2 is SMNVEV (reference sequence). The germline V and J ends were trimmed by 2 bases and 6 bases, with 7 bases remaining between them. CDR3 DNA: TGTGCCAGCAGTTTAGGCGGATATGAAAAACTGTTTTTT. Its translation: CASSLGGYEKLFF.

The V gene is TRBV10-3, the J gene TRBJ2-1, with TRBD1 matching over 8 bases. Germline CDR1 and CDR2: ENHRY and SYGVKD. V trimming: 5 bases; J trimming: 2 bases; junction bases outside the gene matches: 2. The CDR3 totals 14 residues. CDR3 in DNA: TGTGCCATCAGTCAGGGGGCTCCCTACAATGAGCAGTTCTTC. Translated: CAISQGAPYNEQFF.

The rearrangement links TRBV25-1 to TRBJ1-3, with no clear D. The CDR3 has 16 amino acids. Trimming shortened V by 4 bases and J by 0 bases, and 13 bases separated the two germline ends. Per the germline V gene, CDR1 is MGHDK and CDR2 is SYGVNS. Here the CDR3 DNA reads TGTGCCAGCAGTGGCCCCGACAATGGCTCTGGAAACACCATATATTTT. Protein product: CASSGPDNGSGNTIYF.

Comment on this clone: Other DNA sequences in the same sample also yield this CDR3. CDR3 sequence reads: CASSLGSYEQYF. CDR3 DNA: TGTGCCAGCAGCTTGGGCTCGTACGAGCAGTACTTC. The chain recombines TRBV7-9 with TRBJ2-7; D is uncertain. The germline V gene has CDR1 SEHNR and CDR2 FQNEAQ (reference sequence). V was clipped by 3 bases and J by 4 bases, with 7 bases between them. The CDR3 covers 12 residues.

V gene TRBV11-2 combines with J gene TRBJ2-1; D unclear. The V and J ends lost 0 bases and 2 bases respectively, with 8 bases between them. Looked up from germline, CDR1 is SGHAT and CDR2 is FQNNGV. This CDR3 spans 15 amino acids. DNA of the CDR3: TGTGCCAGCAGCTTAGATCGATCAACCTACAATGAGCAGTTCTTC. It specifies CASSLDRSTYNEQFF.

The chain is built from TRBV7-8 and TRBJ2-5, with D possibly matching TRBD1 (5 bases). The germline CDR1 and CDR2 sequences are SGHVS and FQNEAQ. The CDR3 spans 15 residues. V was trimmed by 1 base and J by 4 bases, leaving 13 bases between them. CDR3 region: CASSLDWGFGETQYF. The CDR3 DNA reads as TGTGCCAGCAGCTTAGATTGGGGCTTTGGAGAGACCCAGTACTTC.

The V and J genes are TRBV29-1 and TRBJ1-1; 9 nucleotides align to TRBD1. J lost 1 base, V lost 4 bases, and 16 bases had no gene match. The CDR3 has 18 amino acids. Germline CDR1 SQVTM, CDR2 ANQGSEA. CDR3 loop: CSVGRGQGQARGNTEAFF. As DNA, the CDR3 is TGCAGCGTTGGTAGGGGACAGGGTCAAGCTCGGGGGAACACTGAAGCTTTCTTT.

The chain has TRBV19 and TRBJ2-7; 11 bases map to TRBD1. The CDR3 is 14 residues long. J was trimmed by 6 bases and V by 3 bases; bases with no gene match: 4. Germline CDR1 reads LNHDA; CDR2 reads SQIVND (reference sequence). The CDR3 loop reads CASSIRDRGTEQYF. The CDR3 coding sequence is TGTGCCAGTAGTATCCGGGACAGGGGGACCGAGCAGTACTTC.

V gene TRBV6-1 combines with J gene TRBJ2-5, with D possibly TRBD1 on 6 matching bases. The CDR3 consists of 16 residues. Germline lookup yields CDR1 MNHNS and CDR2 SASEGT. Deletions cut 1 base from V and 1 base from J, with 13 bases between. The CDR3 spells CASSEESGQRQETQYF. CDR3 DNA: TGTGCCAGCAGTGAAGAGTCCGGACAGCGCCAAGAGACCCAGTACTTC.

For the CDR3, the DNA is TGCGCCAGCAGCCCCGGACAGGGGAATCAAGAGACCCAGTACTTC. Translation gives CASSPGQGNQETQYF. The rearrangement links TRBV4-1 to TRBJ2-5, with 9 bases fitting TRBD1. V dropped 4 bases and J dropped 2; count of bases not matched to a gene: 5. The germline gives CDR1 MGHRA, CDR2 YSYEKL. The CDR3 runs 15 residues.

This clone was counted once. The genes are TRBV15 and TRBJ1-1; D is perhaps TRBD1 (6 bases). Trimming pared 4 bases from V and 0 bases from J, leaving 12 bases between. This CDR3 is built from 15 residues. Looked up from germline, CDR1 is LNHNV and CDR2 is YYDKDF (reference sequence). The CDR3 DNA is TGTGCCACCAGCAAAGAAACAGGGATGAACACTGAAGCTTTCTTT. Its protein is CATSKETGMNTEAFF. The full variable domain, in which reference TRBV15 and TRBJ1-1 provide the parts outside the CDR3, is DAMVIQNPRYQVTQFGKPVTLSCSQTLNHNVMYWYQQKSSQAPKLLFHYYDKDFNNEADTPDNFQSRRPNTSFCFLDIRSPGLGDTAMYLCATSKETGMNTEAFFGQGTRLTVV.

The rearrangement joins TRBV7-2 to TRBJ1-1; 11 nucleotides align to TRBD1. CDR3 length equals 14 residues. The trim removed 4 bases at V and 8 bases at J, leaving 6 bases unmatched. Germline CDR1 and CDR2: SGHTA and FQGNSA. Here the CDR3 reads CASSSDRGLREAFF. The CDR3 DNA sequence: TGTGCCAGCAGCTCGGACAGGGGGCTGAGGGAAGCTTTCTTT.

The chain is built from TRBV11-2 and TRBJ2-7, with D possibly being TRBD2 (5 bases). The V gene's germline CDR1 is SGHAT and CDR2 FQNNGV. The CDR3 spans 15 residues. V lost 0 bases and J 2 bases, leaving 11 bases between the germline ends. The CDR3 DNA sequence: TGTGCCAGCAGCTTAGATCCGACTACCACCTACGAGCAGTACTTC. It specifies CASSLDPTTTYEQYF.

In its sample, this clone was seen once. The V call is TRBV13, the J call TRBJ2-7; 9 bases fit TRBD2. This CDR3 is built from 13 residues. Losses at the gene ends were 8 bases for V and 1 base for J; bases not matched to a gene: 3. Germline V gene data show CDR1 as PRHDT and CDR2 as FYEKMQ (reference sequence). CDR3: CASGLAGSYEQYF. CDR3 DNA sequence: TGTGCCAGCGGGCTAGCGGGGTCCTACGAGCAGTACTTC.

In this sample, this clone turned up once. The chain links TRBV19 to TRBJ1-1, with D tentatively TRBD1 (6 bases). Deletions cut 5 bases from V and 3 bases from J, with 7 bases between. The germline V gene has CDR1 LNHDA and CDR2 SQIVND (reference sequence). The CDR3 totals 12 residues. The CDR3 protein is CASSEGDTEAFF. The CDR3 DNA reads TGTGCCAGTAGTGAGGGGGACACTGAAGCTTTCTTT.

A remark on this clone: The junction and the germline gene differ at one end; a read error may be behind it. The CDR3 reads CASSLEDSDNEQFF. CDR3 sequence (DNA): TGTGCCAGCAGCTTAGAGGACTCCGACAATGAGCAGTTCTTC. The gene calls are TRBV13 and TRBJ2-1; D might be TRBD2 (5 bases). CDR3 length equals 14 residues. Germline V gives CDR1 PRHDT, CDR2 FYEKMQ (reference sequence).

This clone was detected once. The genes are TRBV5-6 and TRBJ1-5; D gene uncertain. Trimming left V 4 bases short and J 4 bases short, with 9 bases between. Germline lookup yields CDR1 SGHDT and CDR2 YYEEEE. This CDR3 contains 13 residues. The CDR3 region has the DNA TGTGCCAGCAGCCAGGACGGGAATCAGCCCCAGCATTTT. It specifies CASSQDGNQPQHF.